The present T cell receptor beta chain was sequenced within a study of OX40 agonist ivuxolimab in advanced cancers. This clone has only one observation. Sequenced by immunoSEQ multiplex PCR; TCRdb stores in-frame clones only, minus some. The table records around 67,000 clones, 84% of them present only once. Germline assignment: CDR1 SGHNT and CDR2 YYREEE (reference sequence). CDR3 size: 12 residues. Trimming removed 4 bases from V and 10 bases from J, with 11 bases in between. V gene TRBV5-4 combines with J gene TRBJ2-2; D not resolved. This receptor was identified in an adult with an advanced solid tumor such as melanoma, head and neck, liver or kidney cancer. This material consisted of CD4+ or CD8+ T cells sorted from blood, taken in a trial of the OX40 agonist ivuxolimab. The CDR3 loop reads CASSRFGQELFF. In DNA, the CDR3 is TGTGCCAGCAGCCGTTTTGGTCAGGAGCTGTTTTTT.